The T cell receptor beta chain under discussion was sequenced for a study of sequential checkpoint blockade in melanoma. Study in general: Arm A got nivolumab then ipilimumab; arm B the reverse, 1:1. TCRβ was sequenced from DNA of approximately 99 pretreatment tumors.

Study-level findings and limits: Mutational load did not correlate with tumor T-cell fraction or clonality. Rising tumor T-cell fraction and clonality meant about 30 times likelier benefit.

The CDR3 covers 13 residues. Per the germline V gene, CDR1 is LNHDA and CDR2 is SQIVND (reference sequence). V gave up 5 bases and J gave up 4 bases, with 11 bases separating them. There are a few counts of this clone. Its antigen remains unknown. As for treatment: randomized to nivolumab then ipilimumab (arm A) or the reverse (arm B). This table comes from immunoSEQ multiplex PCR, and its TCRdb copy is limited to in-frame clones, with some not included. Here the sample spans approximately 2,000 clones, roughly 23% being singletons. The V call is TRBV19, the J call TRBJ1-1, with a weak D call TRBD1 (5 bases). The clonotype originates from a human donor with melanoma. The sequencing used tumor tissue (inferred from file names), collected from a patient given nivolumab and ipilimumab in sequence. In DNA form, the CDR3 reads TGTGCCAGTAGTCAGCAGGGCGCCACTGAAGCTTTCTTT. It encodes CASSQQGATEAFF.